This T cell receptor (beta chain) appears in the sequencing data of a study of response to subunit inactivated influenza vaccine. Findings of the study overall: The authors put forward the suggestion that each seasonal influenza vaccination may bring in only a limited number of new T cells.

This clonotype came up a few times. The antigen remains undetermined. TCRdb re-called the RT-PCR reads with MiXCR, one entry per CDR3 protein. Among about 540,000 distinct CDR3 sequences listed, approximately 15% were seen once. With 2 bases removed from V and 5 bases from J, the gap between germline ends came to 16 bases. Germline V gene lookup returns CDR1 MDHEN and CDR2 SYDVKM. CDR3 length: 15 amino acids. This TCR was recovered from a man in his forties or fifties who received an inactivated influenza vaccine. Specimen: PBMCs from blood, collected about 13 days after vaccination. The rearrangement uses TRBV28 and TRBJ2-7; D gene ambiguous. The CDR3 DNA sequence: TGTGCCAGCAGTTTAACATCGGGTAATGAAAACGAGCAGTACTTC. Protein sequence: CASSLTSGNENEQYF.